These 20 T cell receptor beta chains came from one sample sequenced in a study of monozygotic twins with inflammatory bowel disease. TCRdb re-called the 5' RACE reads and gives one entry per CDR3 protein, without DNA. The ten top clones account for 1.5% to 2%, within a sample of about 210,000 distinct CDR3 sequences. Specimen: blood. The receptors here all came from a human donor with ulcerative colitis or Crohn's disease, or a healthy co-twin of an affected twin (not recorded which).

V gene TRBV5-1 combines with J gene TRBJ2-2; TCRdb's D gene call, TRBD1, goes unchecked for lack of DNA. Germline CDR1 is SGHRS and CDR2 is YFSETQ. The CDR3 consists of 12 residues. CDR3 residues: CASSYQGRELFF.

The V gene is TRBV6-1, the J gene TRBJ1-3. Germline values: CDR1 MNHNS, CDR2 SASEGT. The CDR3 extends over 17 amino acids. The CDR3 loop reads CASSLNRGLASGNTIYF.

CDR3 sequence reads: CSVNWKVPETQYF. The chain is built from TRBV29-1 and TRBJ2-5. The CDR3 length is 13 residues. Germline lookup yields CDR1 SQVTM and CDR2 ANQGSEA.

The J gene is TRBJ1-1, the V gene TRBV5-1; as DNA is missing, the TRBD1 call by TCRdb cannot be tested. CDR1 and CDR2 (germline): SGHRS, YFSETQ. CDR3 length: 12 amino acids. This CDR3 reads CASMGGRTEAFF.

This sequence joins TRBV20-1 and TRBJ2-3; absent DNA, TCRdb's TRBD2 call cannot be checked. Germline lookup yields CDR1 DFQATT and CDR2 SNEGSKA (reference sequence). The CDR3 extends over 16 amino acids. CDR3 in amino acids: CSAPGLAGELTDTQYF.

The rearrangement links TRBV14 to TRBJ1-3. Germline V gene sequence: CDR1 SGHDN, CDR2 FVKESK. The CDR3 is 15 residues long. CDR3 sequence: CASSQDLASGNTIYF.

This chain uses TRBV5-1 with TRBJ1-2; TCRdb picks TRBD1, but there is no DNA to check that call. CDR3 length: 14 amino acids. The germline V gene encodes CDR1 SGHRS and CDR2 YFSETQ. The CDR3 loop reads CASQETGGDYGYTF.

The gene calls are TRBV12-3 or TRBV12-4 and TRBJ1-1; TCRdb's assignment of TRBD1 cannot be checked, as there is no DNA. The CDR3 is 15 residues long. The CDR3 sequence: CASSFRGRLNTEAFF.

This chain connects TRBV6-1 to TRBJ2-7; TCRdb's D call, TRBD1, is unchecked because there is no DNA. Germline V CDR1 and CDR2: MNHNS, SASEGT. The CDR3 extends over 14 amino acids. The CDR3: CASSPLRGKDEQYF.

V usage is TRBV5-1 and J usage is TRBJ2-7; no DNA is available, so the TRBD1 call from TCRdb remains unchecked. Looked up from germline, CDR1 is SGHRS and CDR2 is YFSETQ. This CDR3 has 14 amino acids. CDR3 sequence: CASSFGDRSYEQYF.

The chain combines TRBV16 with TRBJ2-1; there is no DNA to check the TCRdb D call of TRBD1. The CDR3 runs to 11 residues. Germline V CDR1 and CDR2: KGHSY, FQNENV. The CDR3 reads CASSFGTEQFF. The full variable domain, completed using reference TRBV16 and TRBJ2-1, is GEEVAQTPKHLVRGEGQKAKLYCAPIKGHSYVFWYQQVLKNEFKFLISFQNENVFDETGMPKERFSAKCLPNSPCSLEIQATKLEDSAVYFCASSFGTEQFFGPGTRLTVL.

The chain joins TRBV18 to TRBJ2-1; TCRdb outputs TRBD1, but without DNA this stays unchecked. The germline gives CDR1 KGHSH, CDR2 LQKENI. This CDR3 has 16 amino acids. CDR3 loop: CASSPNLLRAYNEQFF.

The chain couples TRBV20-1 to TRBJ2-3. CDR3 size: 15 residues. The germline V gene has CDR1 DFQATT and CDR2 SNEGSKA (reference sequence). The CDR3 here is CSARESSGSTDTQYF.

The CDR3 loop is CSAKGQGTGELFF. The gene calls are TRBV20-1 and TRBJ2-2; TCRdb names TRBD1, which stays unverified in the absence of DNA. The CDR3 is 13 residues long. In germline, CDR1 is DFQATT, CDR2 SNEGSKA (reference sequence).

The gene calls are TRBV12-3 or TRBV12-4 and TRBJ1-2; no DNA is available, so the TRBD1 call from TCRdb remains unchecked. The length of the CDR3 is 15 residues. CDR3 in amino acids: CASSVRGVEVYGYTF.

This sequence joins TRBV12-3 or TRBV12-4 and TRBJ1-1; TCRdb's assignment of TRBD1 cannot be checked, as there is no DNA. The length of the CDR3 is 16 residues. The CDR3 is CASSSRDNDRHTEAFF.

This chain connects TRBV20-1 to TRBJ1-5; as DNA is missing, the TRBD1 call by TCRdb cannot be tested. This CDR3 spans 14 amino acids. CDR1 DFQATT and CDR2 SNEGSKA come from the germline V gene (reference sequence). This chain's CDR3 is CSAGRGRDVGPQHF.

The rearrangement uses TRBV10-3 and TRBJ2-7; TCRdb selects TRBD1, and the lack of DNA leaves this call unchecked. Germline values: CDR1 ENHRY, CDR2 SYGVKD. The CDR3 covers 15 residues. The CDR3 loop reads CAIGSTGQGPYEQYF.

V and J are TRBV5-1 and TRBJ2-5. The CDR3 contains 14 residues. Per germline, CDR1 SGHRS and CDR2 YFSETQ. This CDR3 is CASSLSSTGETQYF.

The chain couples TRBV12-3 or TRBV12-4 to TRBJ2-7; TCRdb lists TRBD1, though no DNA is available to test this call. CDR3 length equals 15 residues. The chain's CDR3 is CASTKTRTGADEQYF.